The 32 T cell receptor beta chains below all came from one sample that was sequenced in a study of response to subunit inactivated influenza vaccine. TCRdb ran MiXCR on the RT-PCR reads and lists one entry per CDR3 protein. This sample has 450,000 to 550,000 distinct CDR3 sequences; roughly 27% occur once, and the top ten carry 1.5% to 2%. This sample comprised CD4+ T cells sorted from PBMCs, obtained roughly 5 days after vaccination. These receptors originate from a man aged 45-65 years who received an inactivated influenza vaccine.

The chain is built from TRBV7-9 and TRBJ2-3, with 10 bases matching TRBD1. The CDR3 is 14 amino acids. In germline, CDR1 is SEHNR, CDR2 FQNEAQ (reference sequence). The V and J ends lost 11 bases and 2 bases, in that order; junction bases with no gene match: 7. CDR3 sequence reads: CAGDRGPATDTQYF. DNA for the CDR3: TGTGCCGGTGACAGGGGGCCCGCCACAGATACGCAGTATTTT.

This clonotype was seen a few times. The CDR3 DNA reads as TGTGCCAGCAGCTTAAGACAGTTTAATGAAAAACTGTTTTTT. It codes for CASSLRQFNEKLFF. The chain joins TRBV7-2 to TRBJ1-4; TRBD1 might be the D (5 bases). This CDR3 spans 14 amino acids. Trimming removed 2 bases from V and 4 bases from J, with 8 bases in between. Per germline, CDR1 SGHTA and CDR2 FQGNSA.

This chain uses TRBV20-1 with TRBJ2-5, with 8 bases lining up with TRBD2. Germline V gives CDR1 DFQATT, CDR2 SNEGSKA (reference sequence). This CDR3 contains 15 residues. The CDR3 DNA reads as TGCAGCCCGCCTGGGGCTAGCGGGTCAGAAGAGACCCAGTACTTC. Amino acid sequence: CSPPGASGSEETQYF.

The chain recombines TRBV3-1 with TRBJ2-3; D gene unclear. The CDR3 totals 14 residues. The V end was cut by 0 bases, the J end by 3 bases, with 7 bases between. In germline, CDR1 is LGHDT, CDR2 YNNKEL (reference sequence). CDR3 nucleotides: TGTGCCAGCAGCCAAGAAAAGGCTACAGATACGCAGTATTTT. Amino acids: CASSQEKATDTQYF.

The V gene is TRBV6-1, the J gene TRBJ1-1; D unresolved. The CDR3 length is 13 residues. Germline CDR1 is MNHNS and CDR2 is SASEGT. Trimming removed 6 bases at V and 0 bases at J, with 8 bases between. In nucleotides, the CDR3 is TGTGCCAGCAGAAGACCAATGAACACTGAAGCTTTCTTT. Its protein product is CASRRPMNTEAFF.

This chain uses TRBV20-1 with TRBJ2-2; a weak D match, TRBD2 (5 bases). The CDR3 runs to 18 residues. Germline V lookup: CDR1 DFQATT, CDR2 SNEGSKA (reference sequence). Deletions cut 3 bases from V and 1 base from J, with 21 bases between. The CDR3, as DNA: TGCAGTGCTAGGAACTGGTCTTTTAAGCGGAAGAACACCGGGGAGCTGTTTTTT. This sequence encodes CSARNWSFKRKNTGELFF.

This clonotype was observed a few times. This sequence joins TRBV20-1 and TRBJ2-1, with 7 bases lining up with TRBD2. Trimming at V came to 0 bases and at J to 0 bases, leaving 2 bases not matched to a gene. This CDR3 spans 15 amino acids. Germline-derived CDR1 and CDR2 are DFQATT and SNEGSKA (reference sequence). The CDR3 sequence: CSARDRGSSYNEQFF. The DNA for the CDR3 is TGCAGTGCTAGAGACCGCGGGAGCTCCTACAATGAGCAGTTCTTC.

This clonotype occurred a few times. The CDR3 sequence: CSARVPGLGEETQYF. CDR3 nucleotide sequence: TGCAGTGCTAGAGTTCCGGGTCTTGGGGAAGAGACCCAGTACTTC. The chain links TRBV20-1 to TRBJ2-5; no clear D. CDR1 is DFQATT and CDR2 is SNEGSKA in the germline V gene (reference sequence). The CDR3 totals 15 residues. The V gene lost 1 base and the J gene lost 3 bases, with 15 bases spanning the gap.

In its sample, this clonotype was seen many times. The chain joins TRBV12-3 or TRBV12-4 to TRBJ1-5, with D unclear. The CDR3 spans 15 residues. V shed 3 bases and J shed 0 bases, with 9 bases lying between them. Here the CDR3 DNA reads TGTGCCAGCAGTTTTCAGTGGGGTAGCAATCAGCCCCAGCATTTT. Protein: CASSFQWGSNQPQHF.

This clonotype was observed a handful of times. The CDR3 sequence is CASSSRYTNEQFF. Written as DNA, the CDR3 is TGTGCCAGTAGTAGCCGATACACCAATGAGCAGTTCTTC. The V gene is TRBV19, the J gene TRBJ2-1; D gene uncertain. Trimming took 4 bases from V and 6 from J, leaving 10 bases between them. The CDR3 has 13 amino acids. Per the germline V gene, CDR1 is LNHDA and CDR2 is SQIVND (reference sequence).

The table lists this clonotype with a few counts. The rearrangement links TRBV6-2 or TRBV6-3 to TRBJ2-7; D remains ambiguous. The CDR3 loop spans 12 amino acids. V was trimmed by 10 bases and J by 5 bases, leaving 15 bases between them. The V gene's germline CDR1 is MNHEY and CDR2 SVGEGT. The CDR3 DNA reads TGTGCCACCGAAGAGGCCTTCCACGAGCAGTACTTC. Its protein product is CATEEAFHEQYF.

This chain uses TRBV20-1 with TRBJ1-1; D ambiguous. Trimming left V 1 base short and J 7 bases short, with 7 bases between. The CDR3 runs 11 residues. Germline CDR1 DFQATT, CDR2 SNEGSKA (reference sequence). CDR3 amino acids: CSARGVYEAFF. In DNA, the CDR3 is TGCAGTGCTAGAGGCGTGTATGAAGCTTTCTTT.

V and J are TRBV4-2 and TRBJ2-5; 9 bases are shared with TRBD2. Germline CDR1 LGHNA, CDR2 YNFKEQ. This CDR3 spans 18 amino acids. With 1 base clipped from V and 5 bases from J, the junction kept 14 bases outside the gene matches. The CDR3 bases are TGTGCCAGCAGCCAAGGGGGTATCGGCGGGGGGGCTTTTGAGACCCAGTACTTC. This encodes CASSQGGIGGGAFETQYF.

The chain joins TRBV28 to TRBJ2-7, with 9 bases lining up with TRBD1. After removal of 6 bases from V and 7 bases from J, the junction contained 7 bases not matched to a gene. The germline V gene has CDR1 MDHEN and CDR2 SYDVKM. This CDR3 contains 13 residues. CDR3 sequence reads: CASSRTGAGEQYF. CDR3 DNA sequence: TGTGCCAGCAGCCGGACAGGGGCAGGGGAGCAGTACTTC.

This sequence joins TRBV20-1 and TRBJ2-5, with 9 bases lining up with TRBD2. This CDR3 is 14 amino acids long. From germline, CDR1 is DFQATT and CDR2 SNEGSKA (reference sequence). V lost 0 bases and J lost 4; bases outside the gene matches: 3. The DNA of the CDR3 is TGCAGTGCTAGAGATCCACTAGCGGGAGAGACCCAGTACTTC. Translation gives CSARDPLAGETQYF.

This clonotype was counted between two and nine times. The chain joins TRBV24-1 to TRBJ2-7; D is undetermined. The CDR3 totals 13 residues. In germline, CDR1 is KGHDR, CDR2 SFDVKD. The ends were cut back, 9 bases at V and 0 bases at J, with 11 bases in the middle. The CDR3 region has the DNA TGTGCCACCCTCCCCAGGCCCTCCTACGAGCAGTACTTC. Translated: CATLPRPSYEQYF.

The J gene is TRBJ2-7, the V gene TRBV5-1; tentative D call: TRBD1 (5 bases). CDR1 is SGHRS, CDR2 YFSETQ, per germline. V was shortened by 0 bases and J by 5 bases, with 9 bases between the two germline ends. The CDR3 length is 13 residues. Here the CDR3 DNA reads TGCGCCAGCAGCTTGGGTTCAGGGAACGAGCAGTACTTC. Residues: CASSLGSGNEQYF.

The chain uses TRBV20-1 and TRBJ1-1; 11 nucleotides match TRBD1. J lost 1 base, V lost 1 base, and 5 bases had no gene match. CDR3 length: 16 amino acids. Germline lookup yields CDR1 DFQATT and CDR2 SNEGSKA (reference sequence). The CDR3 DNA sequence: TGCAGTGCTAGAGTGGGGACAGGGGGTCCGAACACTGAAGCTTTCTTT. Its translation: CSARVGTGGPNTEAFF.

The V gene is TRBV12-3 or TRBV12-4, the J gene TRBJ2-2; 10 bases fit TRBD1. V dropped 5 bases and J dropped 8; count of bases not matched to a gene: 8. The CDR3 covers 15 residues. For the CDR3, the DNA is TGTGCCAGCAGTGGACGACAGGGGGCCGGAGGGGAGCTGTTTTTT. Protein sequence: CASSGRQGAGGELFF.

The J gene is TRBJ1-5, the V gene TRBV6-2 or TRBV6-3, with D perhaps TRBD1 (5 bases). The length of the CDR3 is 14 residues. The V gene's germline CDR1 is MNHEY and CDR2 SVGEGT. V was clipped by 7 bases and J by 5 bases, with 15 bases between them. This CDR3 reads CASKDRTTDQPQHF. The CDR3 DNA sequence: TGTGCCAGCAAGGACCGGACAACCGATCAGCCCCAGCATTTT.

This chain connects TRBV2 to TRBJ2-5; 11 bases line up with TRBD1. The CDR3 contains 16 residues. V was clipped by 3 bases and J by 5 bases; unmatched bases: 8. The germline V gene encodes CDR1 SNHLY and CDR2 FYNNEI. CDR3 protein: CASSELDRGRWETQYF. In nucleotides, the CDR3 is TGTGCCAGCAGTGAGTTGGACAGGGGGCGCTGGGAGACCCAGTACTTC.

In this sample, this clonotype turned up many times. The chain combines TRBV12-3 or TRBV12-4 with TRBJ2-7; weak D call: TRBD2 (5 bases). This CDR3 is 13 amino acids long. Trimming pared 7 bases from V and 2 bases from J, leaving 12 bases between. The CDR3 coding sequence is TGTGCCAGCACCCCGGGGAACCCCTACGAGCAGTACTTC. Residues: CASTPGNPYEQYF.

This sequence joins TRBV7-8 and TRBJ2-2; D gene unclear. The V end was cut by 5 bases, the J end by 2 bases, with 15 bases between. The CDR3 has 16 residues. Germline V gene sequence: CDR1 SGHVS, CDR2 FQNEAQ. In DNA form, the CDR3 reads TGTGCCAGCAGCACCGCCGGAACTTTAAACACCGGGGAGCTGTTTTTT. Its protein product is CASSTAGTLNTGELFF.

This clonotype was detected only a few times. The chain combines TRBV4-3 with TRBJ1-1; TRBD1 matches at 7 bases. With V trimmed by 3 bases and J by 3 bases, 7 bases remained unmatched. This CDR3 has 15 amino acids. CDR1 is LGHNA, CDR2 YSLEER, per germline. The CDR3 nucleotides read TGCGCCAGCAGCCAGGATGACAGGGCGGACACTGAAGCTTTCTTT. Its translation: CASSQDDRADTEAFF.

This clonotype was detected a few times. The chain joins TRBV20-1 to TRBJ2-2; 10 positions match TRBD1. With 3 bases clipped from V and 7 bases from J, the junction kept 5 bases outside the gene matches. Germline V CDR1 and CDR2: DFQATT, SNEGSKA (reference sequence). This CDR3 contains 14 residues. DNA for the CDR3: TGCAGTGCTAGGGACAGGGGGTTCGTCGGGGAGCTGTTTTTT. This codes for CSARDRGFVGELFF.

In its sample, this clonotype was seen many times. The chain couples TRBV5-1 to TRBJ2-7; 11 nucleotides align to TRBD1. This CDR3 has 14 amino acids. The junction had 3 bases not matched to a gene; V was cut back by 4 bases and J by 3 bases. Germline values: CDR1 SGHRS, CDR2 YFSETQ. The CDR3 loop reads CASSQGQGVYEQYF. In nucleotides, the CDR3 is TGCGCCAGCAGCCAGGGACAGGGGGTCTACGAGCAGTACTTC.

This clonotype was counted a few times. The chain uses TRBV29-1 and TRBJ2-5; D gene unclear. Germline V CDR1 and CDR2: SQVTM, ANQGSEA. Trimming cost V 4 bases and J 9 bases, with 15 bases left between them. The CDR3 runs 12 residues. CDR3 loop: CSVVSETTAQYF. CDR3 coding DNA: TGCAGCGTTGTCTCGGAGACCACGGCCCAGTACTTC.

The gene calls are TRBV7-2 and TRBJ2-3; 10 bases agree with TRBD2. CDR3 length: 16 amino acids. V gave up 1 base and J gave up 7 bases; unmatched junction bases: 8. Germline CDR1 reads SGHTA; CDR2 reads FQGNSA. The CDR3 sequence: CASSLERASGGYTQYF. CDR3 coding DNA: TGTGCCAGCAGCTTAGAGAGGGCTAGCGGGGGATATACGCAGTATTTT.

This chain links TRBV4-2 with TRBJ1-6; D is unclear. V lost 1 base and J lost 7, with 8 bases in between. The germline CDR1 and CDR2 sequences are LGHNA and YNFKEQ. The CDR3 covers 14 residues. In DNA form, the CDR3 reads TGTGCCAGCAGCCAAGTGGCAGACAATTCACCCCTCCACTTT. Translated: CASSQVADNSPLHF.

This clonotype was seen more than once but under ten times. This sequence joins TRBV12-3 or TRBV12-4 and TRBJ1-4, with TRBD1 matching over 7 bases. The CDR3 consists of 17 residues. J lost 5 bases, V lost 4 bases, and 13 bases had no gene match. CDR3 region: CASSSGRGLVQNEKLFF. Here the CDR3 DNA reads TGTGCCAGCAGTTCCGGAAGGGGGCTTGTTCAAAATGAAAAACTGTTTTTT.

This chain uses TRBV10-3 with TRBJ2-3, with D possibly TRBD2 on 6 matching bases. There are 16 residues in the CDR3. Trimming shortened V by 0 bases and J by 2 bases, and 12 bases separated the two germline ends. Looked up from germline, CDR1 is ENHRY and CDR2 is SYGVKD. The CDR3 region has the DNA TGTGCCATCAGTGAGTCCGGGGCGGGATTCACAGATACGCAGTATTTT. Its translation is CAISESGAGFTDTQYF.

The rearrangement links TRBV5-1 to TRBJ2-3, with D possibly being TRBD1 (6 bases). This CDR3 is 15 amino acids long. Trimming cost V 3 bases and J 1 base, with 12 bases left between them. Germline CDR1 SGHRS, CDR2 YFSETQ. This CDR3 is CASSSSGQRTDTQYF. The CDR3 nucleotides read TGCGCCAGCAGCTCTTCCGGACAGCGCACAGATACGCAGTATTTT.